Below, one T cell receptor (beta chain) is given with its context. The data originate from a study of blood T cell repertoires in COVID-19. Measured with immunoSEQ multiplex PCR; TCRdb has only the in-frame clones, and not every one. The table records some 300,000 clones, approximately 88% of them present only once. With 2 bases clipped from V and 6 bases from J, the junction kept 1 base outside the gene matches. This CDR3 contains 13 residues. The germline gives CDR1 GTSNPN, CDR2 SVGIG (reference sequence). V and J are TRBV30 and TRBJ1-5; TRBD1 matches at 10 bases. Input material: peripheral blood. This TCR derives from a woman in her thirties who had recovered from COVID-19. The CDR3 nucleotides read TGTGCCTGGAGTCGGGACAGGGGTCAGCCCCAGCATTTT. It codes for CAWSRDRGQPQHF.